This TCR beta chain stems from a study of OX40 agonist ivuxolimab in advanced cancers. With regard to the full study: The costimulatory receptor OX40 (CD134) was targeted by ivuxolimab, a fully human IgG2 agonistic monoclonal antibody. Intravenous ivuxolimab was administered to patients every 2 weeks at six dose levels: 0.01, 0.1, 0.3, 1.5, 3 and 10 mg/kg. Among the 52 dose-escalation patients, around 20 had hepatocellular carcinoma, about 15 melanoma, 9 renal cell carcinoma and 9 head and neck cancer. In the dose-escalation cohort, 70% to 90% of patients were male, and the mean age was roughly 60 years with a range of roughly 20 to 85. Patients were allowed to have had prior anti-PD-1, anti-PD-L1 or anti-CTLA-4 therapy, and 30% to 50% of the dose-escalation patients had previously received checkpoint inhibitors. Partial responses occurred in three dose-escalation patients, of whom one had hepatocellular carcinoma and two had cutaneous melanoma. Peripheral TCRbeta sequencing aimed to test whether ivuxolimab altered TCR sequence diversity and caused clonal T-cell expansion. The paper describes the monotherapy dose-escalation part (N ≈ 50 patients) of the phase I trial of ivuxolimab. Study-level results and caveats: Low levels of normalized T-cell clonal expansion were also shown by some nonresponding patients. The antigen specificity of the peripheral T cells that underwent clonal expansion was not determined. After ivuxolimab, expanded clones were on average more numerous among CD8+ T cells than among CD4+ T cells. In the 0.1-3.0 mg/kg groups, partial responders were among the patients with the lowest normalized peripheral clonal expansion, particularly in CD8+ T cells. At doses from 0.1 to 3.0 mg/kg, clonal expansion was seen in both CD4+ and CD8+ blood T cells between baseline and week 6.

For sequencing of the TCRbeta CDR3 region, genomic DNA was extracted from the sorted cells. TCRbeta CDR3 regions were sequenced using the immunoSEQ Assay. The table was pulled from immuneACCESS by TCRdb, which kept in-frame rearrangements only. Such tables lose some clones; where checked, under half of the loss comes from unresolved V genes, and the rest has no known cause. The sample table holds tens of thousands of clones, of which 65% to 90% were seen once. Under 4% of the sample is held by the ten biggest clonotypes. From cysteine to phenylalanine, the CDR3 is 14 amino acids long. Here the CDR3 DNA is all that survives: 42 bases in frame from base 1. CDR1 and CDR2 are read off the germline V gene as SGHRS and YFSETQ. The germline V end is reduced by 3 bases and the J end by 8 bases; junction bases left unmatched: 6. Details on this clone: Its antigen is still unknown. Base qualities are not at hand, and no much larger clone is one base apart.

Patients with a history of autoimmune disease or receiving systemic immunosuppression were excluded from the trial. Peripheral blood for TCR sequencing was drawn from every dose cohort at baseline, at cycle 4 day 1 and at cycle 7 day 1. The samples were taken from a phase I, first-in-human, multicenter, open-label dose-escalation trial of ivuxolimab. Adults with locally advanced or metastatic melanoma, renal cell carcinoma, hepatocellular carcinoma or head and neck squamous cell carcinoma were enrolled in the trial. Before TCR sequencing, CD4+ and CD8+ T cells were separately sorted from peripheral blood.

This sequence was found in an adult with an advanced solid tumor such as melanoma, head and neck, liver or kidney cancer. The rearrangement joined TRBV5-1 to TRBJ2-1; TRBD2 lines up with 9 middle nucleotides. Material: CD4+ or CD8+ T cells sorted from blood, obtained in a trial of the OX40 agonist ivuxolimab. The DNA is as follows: TGCGCCAGCAGCTACGGCGGGAGGGCCTATGAGCAGTTCTTC. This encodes CASSYGGRAYEQFF.